The sequence of this TCR beta chain was determined in a study of T-cell memory formation after mild COVID-19. Study-level findings and limits: Day 15 to 85 contracting clones showed balanced CD4/CD8; day 15 to 37 expanders favored CD4+.

TCRdb re-called the 5' RACE reads with MiXCR, one entry per CDR3 protein. Found here are about 390,000 distinct CDR3 sequences, approximately 15% of them singletons; the top ten hold about 22%. The V segment lost 9 bases and the J segment 1 base; nucleotides outside the gene matches: 4. The CDR3 sequence is 14 residues long. CDR1 and CDR2 (germline): ENHRY, SYGVKD. Concerning this clonotype: The antigen is not known.

The sequence came from a young man who had mild COVID-19 (a few samples of this study predate the infection). Cell type and time point are not known. The chain is built from TRBV10-3 and TRBJ2-2; TRBD1 matches at 8 bases. Specimen: PBMCs or a T cell subset sorted from them (not recorded which). The CDR3 DNA is TGTGCCATTGCAGGGACAGGGAACACCGGGGAGCTGTTTTTT. Its protein is CAIAGTGNTGELFF.